The 5 T cell receptor beta chains below all came from one sample that was sequenced in a study of T cell repertoires in cytomegalovirus infection (dated by TCRdb to about 2019). Data came from an Illumina HiSeq 1500. Using fastp at Q25 and MiXCR, TCRdb reprocessed the public reads and kept productive beta chains. Rows with a matching CDR3 protein are joined into one entry that keeps the most common DNA and genes. The sample profile shows some 940,000 distinct CDR3 sequences; roughly 30% of them were found once. Roughly an eighth of the sample lies in the top ten. These receptors lack a known antigen. The treatment or condition tag for this specimen amounts to: in vitro stimulation with specific CMV peptide epitopes to enrich CMV-specific T cells. The sequencing here drew on cultured CD8+ T cells from PBMCs, taken from culture after CMV antigen stimulation. These receptors were collected from a human donor in good health (CMV status not recorded). Some clones in this sample may be carry-over from other donors' samples.

This chain links TRBV6-2 or TRBV6-3 with TRBJ2-2, with 7 positions matching TRBD1. Germline V lookup: CDR1 MNHEY, CDR2 SVGEGT. This CDR3 has 17 residues. Trimming took 0 bases from V and 0 from J; bases not matched to a gene: 4. The DNA of the CDR3 is TGTGCCAGCAGTTACTCTTCAACAGGGGCGAACACCGGGGAGCTGTTTTTT. This encodes CASSYSSTGANTGELFF.

The chain employs TRBV28 and TRBJ2-7; 11 bases align to TRBD1. The CDR3 extends over 15 amino acids. Trimming at V came to 4 bases and at J to 6 bases, leaving 8 bases not matched to a gene. CDR1 is MDHEN and CDR2 is SYDVKM in the germline V gene. DNA for the CDR3: TGTGCCAGCAGTTCCCTTTCGGACAGGGGGCTCGAGCAGTACTTC. This sequence encodes CASSSLSDRGLEQYF.

This clonotype was counted between two and nine times. V is TRBV19 and J is TRBJ1-2; D possibly corresponds to TRBD1 (5 bases). Germline loops: CDR1 LNHDA, CDR2 SQIVND (reference sequence). Trimming took off 10 bases at V and 3 bases at J, with 27 bases between the two ends. The CDR3 is 17 amino acids. The DNA for the CDR3 is TGTGCCACAGGGCGTTTTGGGACCCAAAGAAGGGACTATGGCTACACCTTC. This gives the protein CATGRFGTQRRDYGYTF. Using reference TRBV19 and TRBJ1-2 for the parts outside the CDR3, the full variable domain is DGGITQSPKYLFRKEGQNVTLSCEQNLNHDAMYWYRQDPGQGLRLIYYSQIVNDFQKGDIAEGYSVSREKKESFPLTVTSAQKNPTAFYLCATGRFGTQRRDYGYTFGSGTRLTVV.

This clonotype was seen only a few times. The chain has TRBV4-3 and TRBJ1-2, with D tentatively TRBD1 (6 bases). The V end lost 0 bases, the J end lost 4 bases, and 9 bases lay between the germline ends. The germline V gene has CDR1 LGHNA and CDR2 YSLEER. The CDR3 spans 14 residues. The CDR3 DNA follows: TGCGCCAGCAGCCAAGACAGGGGTGTCTATGGCTACACCTTC. Protein product: CASSQDRGVYGYTF.

The chain combines TRBV6-2 or TRBV6-3 with TRBJ1-6; D is perhaps TRBD1 (5 bases). Looked up from germline, CDR1 is MNHEY and CDR2 is SVGEGT. Trimming removed 2 bases from V and 7 bases from J, with 18 bases in between. The CDR3 has 17 amino acids. CDR3 sequence reads: CASSYTITGPRNSPLHF. DNA for the CDR3: TGTGCCAGCAGTTACACAATTACGGGACCTAGAAATTCACCCCTCCACTTT.